This T cell receptor (beta chain) was observed in a study of T-cell reconstitution after alpha-beta-depleted transplantation in children. This clonotype has at least ten counts. This CDR3 has 16 amino acids. Germline assignment: CDR1 MDHEN and CDR2 SYDVKM. Trimming cost V 6 bases and J 1 base; bases outside gene matches: 7. Researchers prepared the TCRbeta library using unique molecular identifiers, the study reports. TCRdb reprocessed the PCR reads with MiXCR, giving one entry per CDR3 protein. This table has about 200,000 distinct CDR3 sequences, roughly 6% appearing once. Specimen: PBMCs, collected before TCRalphabeta/CD19-depleted stem cell transplant. The receptor's source is a girl under three years old with combined immunodeficiency, due to receive a stem cell transplant. The genes are TRBV28 and TRBJ2-7; 12 bases line up with TRBD2. CDR3 in DNA: TGTGCCAGCAGGAGACTAGCGGGAGAACGGTCCTACGAGCAGTACTTC. The encoded protein is CASRRLAGERSYEQYF.